One sample yielded the 17 T cell receptor beta chains listed below, sequenced in a study of control samples from healthy donors and cancer patients. The data were produced by immunoSEQ multiplex PCR, yet TCRdb's version contains in-frame clones alone and is incomplete. The sample lists 51,000 or so clones; about four fifths were seen once. Sequencing used blood. The source is a man aged 70-80 years in good health.

The chain uses TRBV23-1 and TRBJ2-7; D possibly corresponds to TRBD1 (6 bases). TRBV23-1 falls under the ORF class, with uncertain function. This CDR3 spans 14 amino acids. The germline V and J ends were trimmed by 2 bases and 0 bases, with 8 bases remaining between them. CDR3 amino acids: CASSQAGASYEQYF. CDR3 nucleotides: TGCGCCAGCAGTCAAGCAGGGGCCTCCTACGAGCAGTACTTC.

CDR3: CASTDRYGWMSEAFF. The CDR3, as DNA: TGTGCCAGCACCGACCGGTATGGTTGGATGAGTGAAGCTTTCTTT. The chain combines TRBV2 with TRBJ1-1; D remains unclear. Germline V gives CDR1 SNHLY, CDR2 FYNNEI. Trimming shortened V by 7 bases and J by 7 bases, and 22 bases separated the two germline ends. This CDR3 is 15 amino acids long.

This chain connects TRBV28 to TRBJ1-2, with D perhaps TRBD1 (6 bases). The CDR3 runs to 12 residues. From germline, CDR1 is MDHEN and CDR2 SYDVKM. Between the trimmed V and J ends, which lost 6 bases and 6 bases, there was a span of 11 bases. The CDR3, as DNA: TGTGCCAGCAGACTGGGGGGGCATGGCTACACCTTC. Amino acid sequence: CASRLGGHGYTF.

This clone was picked up one time. The rearrangement uses TRBV28 and TRBJ1-5; a possible D gene is TRBD1 (5 bases). The germline gives CDR1 MDHEN, CDR2 SYDVKM. The CDR3 contains 14 residues. V shed 3 bases and J shed 6 bases, with 12 bases lying between them. The CDR3 DNA reads TGTGCCAGCAGTTTCGTGGGGGTGGTTCAGCCCCAGCATTTT. Protein: CASSFVGVVQPQHF.

V and J are TRBV5-1 and TRBJ2-1, with D unclear. The CDR3 length is 15 residues. Germline V lookup: CDR1 SGHRS, CDR2 YFSETQ. The V end lost 0 bases, the J end lost 0 bases, and 7 bases lay between the germline ends. The CDR3 DNA is TGCGCCAGCAGCTTGGACTATAGCTCCTACAATGAGCAGTTCTTC. This encodes CASSLDYSSYNEQFF.

The chain has TRBV5-6 and TRBJ1-4, with 7 nucleotides matching TRBD1. The CDR3 is 14 residues long. CDR1 is SGHDT and CDR2 is YYEEEE in the germline V gene. Trimming at V came to 3 bases and at J to 7 bases, leaving 6 bases not matched to a gene. The CDR3 reads CASSYADRPEKLFF. The CDR3 DNA follows: TGTGCCAGCAGCTATGCGGACAGGCCTGAAAAACTGTTTTTT. Supplemented by reference TRBV5-6 and TRBJ1-4, the full variable domain reads DAGVTQSPTHLIKTRGQQVTLRCSPKSGHDTVSWYQQALGQGPQFIFQYYEEEERQRGNFPDRFSGHQFPNYSSELNVNALLLGDSALYLCASSYADRPEKLFFGSGTQLSVL.

The rearrangement uses TRBV6-5 and TRBJ1-2; a possible D gene is TRBD1 (6 bases). The CDR3 sequence is 16 residues long. V was cut by 0 bases and J by 5 bases, with 16 bases left in between. Germline CDR1 and CDR2: MNHEY and SVGAGI. CDR3 loop: CASSYSFRTAAYGYTF. CDR3 nucleotides: TGTGCCAGCAGTTACTCGTTCCGGACAGCAGCTTATGGCTACACCTTC.

The chain couples TRBV29-1 to TRBJ1-1; 10 nucleotides line up with TRBD1. Per the germline V gene, CDR1 is SQVTM and CDR2 is ANQGSEA. V was clipped by 5 bases and J by 10 bases; unmatched bases: 10. This CDR3 comprises 13 residues. The chain's CDR3 is CSVRPGTGAGAFF. CDR3 coding DNA: TGCAGCGTTCGTCCCGGGACAGGGGCGGGAGCTTTCTTT.

The chain is built from TRBV7-2 and TRBJ2-2, with D unclear. From germline, CDR1 is SGHTA and CDR2 FQGNSA. The CDR3 extends over 15 amino acids. The V end lost 3 bases, the J end lost 3 bases, and 11 bases lay between the germline ends. CDR3 sequence: CASSFDPGDTGELFF. The CDR3 DNA follows: TGTGCCAGCAGCTTCGACCCAGGAGACACCGGGGAGCTGTTTTTT.

V gene TRBV11-2 combines with J gene TRBJ1-2, with 10 bases identical to TRBD1. Germline trimming cut 4 bases from V and 3 bases from J; bases unmatched to any gene: 8. The germline V gene encodes CDR1 SGHAT and CDR2 FQNNGV. There are 16 residues in the CDR3. The CDR3 DNA reads as TGTGCCAGCAGCTCGGACCCGGGACAGGGGTACTATGGCTACACCTTC. Protein product: CASSSDPGQGYYGYTF.

There are a few counts of this clone. This chain joins TRBV28 and TRBJ2-1; 10 nucleotides align to TRBD2. This CDR3 region has 14 residues. Germline V gene data show CDR1 as MDHEN and CDR2 as SYDVKM. V lost 7 bases to trimming and J lost 4 bases; unmatched junction nucleotides: 4. CDR3 nucleotides: TGTGCCAGCACCGCGACTAGCGGGTACAATGAGCAGTTCTTC. Translated, it gives CASTATSGYNEQFF.

CDR3 sequence: CASSQGQGLSGYTF. In nucleotides, the CDR3 is TGTGCCAGCAGTCAAGGACAGGGTCTATCTGGCTACACCTTC. The rearrangement joins TRBV6-6 to TRBJ1-2; 8 bases fit TRBD1. Germline values: CDR1 MNHNY, CDR2 SVGAGI (reference sequence). Losses at the gene ends were 5 bases for V and 7 bases for J; bases not matched to a gene: 9. The CDR3 consists of 14 residues.

The V and J genes are TRBV7-2 and TRBJ2-2; 9 nucleotides match TRBD2. The CDR3 length is 16 residues. V lost 2 bases, J lost 6 bases, and 7 bases stayed unmatched. Germline CDR1 is SGHTA and CDR2 is FQGNSA. DNA for the CDR3: TGTGCCAGCAGCTTATATGGCGGGAGGGCCTCCGGGGAGCTGTTTTTT. Protein product: CASSLYGGRASGELFF.

This chain links TRBV24-1 with TRBJ2-1; D call uncertain. Germline lookup yields CDR1 KGHDR and CDR2 SFDVKD. V lost 1 base, J lost 9 bases, and 3 bases lay in between. The CDR3 is made up of 11 amino acids. CDR3 nucleotide sequence: TGTGCCACCAGTGATTTTACTGAGCAGTTCTTC. This sequence encodes CATSDFTEQFF.

V and J are TRBV19 and TRBJ1-1, with D possibly being TRBD1 (6 bases). V lost 3 bases and J lost 2, with 22 bases in between. The CDR3 runs 18 residues. Germline CDR1 is LNHDA and CDR2 is SQIVND (reference sequence). This CDR3 reads CASSIWGAFGPLNTEAFF. Here the CDR3 DNA reads TGTGCCAGTAGTATTTGGGGGGCCTTCGGTCCGTTAAACACTGAAGCTTTCTTT.

V and J are TRBV2 and TRBJ2-7, with 11 bases matching TRBD2. This CDR3 is 15 amino acids long. Trimming took 5 bases from V and 1 from J; bases not matched to a gene: 4. In germline, CDR1 is SNHLY, CDR2 FYNNEI. The CDR3 DNA reads TGTGCCAGCAGTAAGGGACTAGCGGAGTCCTACGAGCAGTACTTC. Translated: CASSKGLAESYEQYF.

This rearrangement joins TRBV5-5 to TRBJ2-7; 8 bases align to TRBD2. Germline loops: CDR1 SGHKS, CDR2 YYEKEE (reference sequence). CDR3 length equals 15 residues. The ends lost 2 bases at V and 3 bases at J; junction bases unmatched: 7. CDR3 sequence (DNA): TGTGCCAGCAGCTTTTTCGCGGGACTAGGCTACGAGCAGTACTTC. Translating gives CASSFFAGLGYEQYF.